One and the same sample provided the 21 T cell receptor beta chains below, sequenced in a study of regulatory and conventional T cells in RAG deficiency (dated by TCRdb to about 2017). Preparation of the library involved the immunoSEQ multiplex PCR assay. This is the immuneACCESS table as TCRdb keeps it, with only in-frame sequences that have V and J called. A part of the clones is gone; compared with another copy, unresolved V genes explain less than half, and the rest is unexplained. The sample table records 30,000 to 40,000 clones; 89% of these occur just once. The ten largest clonotypes hold roughly an eighth of the sample. This same sample was also part of a study on regulatory T cells. Looking at the second paper: For the multiplex PCR, 52 forward TRBV primers and 13 reverse TRBJ primers were used, and amplification bias was corrected with both assay-based and computational methods.

The sequencing sample was made of CD8+ T cells sorted from blood. These TCRs come from a human donor in good health.

The chain uses TRBV7-4 and TRBJ2-7, with a possible D match to TRBD2 (5 bases). The CDR3 extends over 14 amino acids. The V end lost 3 bases, the J end lost 0 bases, and 9 bases lay between the germline ends. CDR1 is SGHVT, CDR2 SQSDAQ, per germline. This CDR3 is CASSFGTSSYEQYF. The CDR3 DNA reads as TGTGCCAGCAGCTTTGGAACTAGCTCCTACGAGCAGTACTTC.

CDR3 region: CASSSGGAPEYF. CDR3 coding DNA: TGTGCCAGCAGCTCGGGGGGGGCCCCCGAGTACTTC. The chain is built from TRBV14 and TRBJ2-5; 8 bases line up with TRBD2. The junction had 8 bases not matched to a gene; V was cut back by 5 bases and J by 12 bases. CDR1 and CDR2 (germline): SGHDN, FVKESK. There are 12 residues in the CDR3.

V and J are TRBV27 and TRBJ1-4; D ambiguous. Looked up from germline, CDR1 is MNHEY and CDR2 is SMNVEV (reference sequence). The V end lost 5 bases, the J end lost 0 bases, and 13 bases lay between the germline ends. CDR3 length equals 16 residues. CDR3 DNA sequence: TGTGCCAGCAGTCCCCCCTACAGAGCAACTAATGAAAAACTGTTTTTT. As protein: CASSPPYRATNEKLFF.

The genes are TRBV12-5 and TRBJ2-3; a weak D match, TRBD2 (6 bases). Germline-derived CDR1 and CDR2 are LGHNT and FRNRAP. This CDR3 is built from 13 residues. Written as DNA, the CDR3 is TGTGCCCTGGCGGGACCCAGCACAGATACGCAGTATTTT. It codes for CALAGPSTDTQYF.

The V gene is TRBV6-4, the J gene TRBJ2-1, with 8 bases matching TRBD2. Germline lookup yields CDR1 MRHNA and CDR2 SNTAGT. The V segment lost 1 base and the J segment 9 bases; nucleotides outside the gene matches: 2. CDR3 length equals 13 residues. The CDR3, as DNA: TGTGCCAGCAGTGACTGGACTAGCTCTGAGCAGTTCTTC. Protein product: CASSDWTSSEQFF.

This chain connects TRBV19 to TRBJ2-7; 8 bases agree with TRBD1. CDR3 size: 13 residues. V shed 6 bases and J 3 bases; nucleotides not matched to a gene: 4. The germline V gene has CDR1 LNHDA and CDR2 SQIVND (reference sequence). Here the CDR3 reads CASSHDRGYEQYF. The CDR3 DNA reads TGTGCCAGTAGCCATGACAGGGGCTACGAGCAGTACTTC.

This sequence joins TRBV19 and TRBJ2-2; 10 bases agree with TRBD1. Germline-derived CDR1 and CDR2 are LNHDA and SQIVND (reference sequence). CDR3 length: 15 amino acids. Trimming at V came to 1 base and at J to 8 bases, leaving 4 bases not matched to a gene. The CDR3 is CASSIGQGAFGELFF. Written as DNA, the CDR3 is TGTGCCAGTAGTATAGGACAGGGGGCTTTTGGGGAGCTGTTTTTT.

The rearrangement uses TRBV30 and TRBJ2-5; no firm D call. This CDR3 is built from 10 residues. The germline CDR1 and CDR2 sequences are GTSNPN and SVGIG (reference sequence). The germline V and J ends were trimmed by 2 bases and 5 bases, with 3 bases remaining between them. This CDR3 reads CAWSRETQYF. CDR3 coding DNA: TGTGCCTGGAGTCGGGAGACCCAGTACTTC.

The rearrangement joins TRBV4-1 to TRBJ1-2; D is possibly TRBD1 (6 bases). There are 18 residues in the CDR3. Germline CDR1 MGHRA, CDR2 YSYEKL. Trimming cost V 2 bases and J 1 base, with 20 bases left between them. In nucleotides, the CDR3 is TGCGCCAGCAGCCAAAAGACAGGAGGTGGGTCCCTTAACTATGGCTACACCTTC. Its protein is CASSQKTGGGSLNYGYTF.

The genes are TRBV7-2 and TRBJ2-5; tentative D call: TRBD2 (7 bases). V was shortened by 5 bases and J by 5 bases, with 15 bases between the two germline ends. Per the germline V gene, CDR1 is SGHTA and CDR2 is FQGNSA. CDR3 length: 14 amino acids. This chain's CDR3 is CASSHGLGGETQYF. CDR3 coding DNA: TGTGCCAGCAGCCACGGACTAGGGGGTGAGACCCAGTACTTC.

This clone has just one count. The chain links TRBV5-1 to TRBJ1-1; D uncertain. Germline V gene sequence: CDR1 SGHRS, CDR2 YFSETQ. Trimming stripped 2 bases from V and 7 bases from J, with 12 bases between. The CDR3 sequence is 13 residues long. CDR3 sequence reads: CASSFDGGYEAFF. CDR3 bases: TGCGCCAGCAGCTTCGACGGAGGTTATGAAGCTTTCTTT.

In its sample, this clone was seen a few times. The chain uses TRBV19 and TRBJ2-7; D unresolved. The V end was cut by 3 bases, the J end by 2 bases, with 14 bases between. CDR3 size: 15 residues. Per germline, CDR1 LNHDA and CDR2 SQIVND (reference sequence). The CDR3, as DNA: TGTGCCAGTAGTATCGGTCCCCTGGGCGCCTACGAGCAGTACTTC. Translated, it gives CASSIGPLGAYEQYF.

This clone was counted between two and nine times. V is TRBV6-6 and J is TRBJ1-2; D unresolved. The ends were cut back, 7 bases at V and 1 base at J, with 10 bases in the middle. The CDR3 totals 13 residues. Germline CDR1 and CDR2: MNHNY and SVGAGI (reference sequence). The CDR3 nucleotides are TGTGCCAGCACCGACACAGATAACTATGGCTACACCTTC. It specifies CASTDTDNYGYTF.

V gene TRBV18 combines with J gene TRBJ1-4; TRBD1 might be the D (5 bases). Germline V gives CDR1 KGHSH, CDR2 LQKENI. Trimming removed 2 bases at V and 4 bases at J, with 11 bases between. The CDR3 sequence is 15 residues long. CDR3 DNA sequence: TGTGCCAGCTCACCAGGGGCCGGGGGTAATGAAAAACTGTTTTTT. Its translation is CASSPGAGGNEKLFF.

In DNA, the CDR3 is TGTGCCAGCAGCCTACGGACTAGCGGCTACGAGCAGTACTTC. It translates to CASSLRTSGYEQYF. The chain employs TRBV7-9 and TRBJ2-7, with 10 positions matching TRBD2. Germline V lookup: CDR1 SEHNR, CDR2 FQNEAQ (reference sequence). V trimming: 5 bases; J trimming: 3 bases; junction bases outside the gene matches: 4. This CDR3 is built from 14 residues.

CDR3 DNA: TGTGCCAGCAGCGTATCTCCGTTAGTATTGGCAGGGAATGATGCTGGAAACACCATATATTTT. Translation gives CASSVSPLVLAGNDAGNTIYF. The chain joins TRBV9 to TRBJ1-3; D might be TRBD1 (5 bases). Trimming shortened V by 1 base and J by 2 bases, and 28 bases separated the two germline ends. The germline V gene encodes CDR1 SGDLS and CDR2 YYNGEE. The CDR3 is 21 amino acids.

V is TRBV28 and J is TRBJ1-2; D uncertain. CDR3 length: 13 residues. Trimming pared 2 bases from V and 1 base from J, leaving 5 bases between. CDR1 and CDR2 (germline): MDHEN, SYDVKM. The CDR3 reads CASSLPSNYGYTF. CDR3 nucleotides: TGTGCCAGCAGTTTACCTAGTAACTATGGCTACACCTTC.

The CDR3 loop reads CASRTSGRTDTQYF. CDR3 DNA sequence: TGTGCCAGCAGGACTAGCGGGAGAACAGATACGCAGTATTTT. J is TRBJ2-3 and V is TRBV28, with 12 bases fitting TRBD2. Trimming removed 6 bases from V and 3 bases from J; junction bases left unmatched: 1. From germline, CDR1 is MDHEN and CDR2 SYDVKM. The CDR3 length is 14 residues.

The chain has TRBV19 and TRBJ2-5; 11 nucleotides agree with TRBD2. With V trimmed by 3 bases and J by 2 bases, 5 bases remained unmatched. CDR1 is LNHDA, CDR2 SQIVND, per germline (reference sequence). The CDR3 covers 16 residues. The CDR3 reads CASSIETSGAQETQYF. DNA of the CDR3: TGTGCCAGTAGTATCGAGACTAGCGGGGCACAAGAGACCCAGTACTTC. Full variable domain (rest looked up from reference TRBV19 and TRBJ2-5): DGGITQSPKYLFRKEGQNVTLSCEQNLNHDAMYWYRQDPGQGLRLIYYSQIVNDFQKGDIAEGYSVSREKKESFPLTVTSAQKNPTAFYLCASSIETSGAQETQYFGPGTRLLVL.

V and J are TRBV7-8 and TRBJ2-7, with 8 positions matching TRBD1. Germline CDR1 is SGHVS and CDR2 is FQNEAQ. This CDR3 has 16 amino acids. Trimming took 5 bases from V and 4 from J; bases not matched to a gene: 13. This CDR3 is CASSPKLQGATYEQYF. The CDR3 DNA reads TGTGCCAGCAGCCCTAAGCTCCAGGGGGCCACATACGAGCAGTACTTC.

This rearrangement joins TRBV27 to TRBJ2-1; weak D call: TRBD2 (6 bases). CDR3 length: 15 residues. V was shortened by 2 bases and J by 1 base, with 9 bases between the two germline ends. Germline V lookup: CDR1 MNHEY, CDR2 SMNVEV (reference sequence). In DNA form, the CDR3 reads TGTGCCAGCAGTTTAGGACTAACTTCCTACAATGAGCAGTTCTTC. It is translated as CASSLGLTSYNEQFF.